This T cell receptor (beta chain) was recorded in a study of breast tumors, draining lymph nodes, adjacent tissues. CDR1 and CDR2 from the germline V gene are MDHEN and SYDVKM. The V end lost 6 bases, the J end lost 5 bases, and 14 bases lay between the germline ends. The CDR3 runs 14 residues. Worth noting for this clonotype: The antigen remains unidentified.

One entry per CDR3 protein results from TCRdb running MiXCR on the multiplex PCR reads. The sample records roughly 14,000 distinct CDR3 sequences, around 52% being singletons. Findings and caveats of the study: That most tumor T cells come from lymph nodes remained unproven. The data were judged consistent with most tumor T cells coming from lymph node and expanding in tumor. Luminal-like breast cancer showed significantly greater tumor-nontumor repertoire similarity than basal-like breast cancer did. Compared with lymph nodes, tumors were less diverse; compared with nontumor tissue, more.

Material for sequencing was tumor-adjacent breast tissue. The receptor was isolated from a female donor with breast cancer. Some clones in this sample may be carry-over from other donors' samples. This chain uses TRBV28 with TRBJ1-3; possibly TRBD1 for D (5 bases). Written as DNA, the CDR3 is TGTGCCAGCAGCCGGGACGGTCATCGAAACACCATATATTTT. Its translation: CASSRDGHRNTIYF.